One sample yielded the 20 T cell receptor beta chains listed below, sequenced in a study of blood T cell repertoires in COVID-19 (dated by TCRdb to the early 2020s). The protocol used for the library was the immunoSEQ multiplex PCR assay. TCRdb stores this immuneACCESS table with in-frame sequences only. Part of the clones is absent; in the studies checked, under half of the shortfall reflects unresolved V genes, and no reason is known for the rest. The sample table contains about 190,000 clones; only one count was recorded for more than 85% of them. About 2.6% of the sample rests with the top ten. The material sequenced was peripheral blood. The source is a man aged 35 to 55 with active or convalescent COVID-19.

The chain combines TRBV24-1 with TRBJ2-5; 7 nucleotides match TRBD1. This CDR3 spans 14 amino acids. Losses at the gene ends were 6 bases for V and 4 bases for J; bases not matched to a gene: 7. Germline CDR1 is KGHDR and CDR2 is SFDVKD. The CDR3: CATSNPGQTETQYF. DNA for the CDR3: TGTGCCACCAGTAACCCGGGACAGACAGAGACCCAGTACTTC.

The chain has TRBV24-1 and TRBJ2-7; 9 bases map to TRBD1. CDR3 size: 15 residues. Germline assignment: CDR1 KGHDR and CDR2 SFDVKD. V shed 3 bases and J 4 bases; nucleotides not matched to a gene: 6. As DNA, the CDR3 is TGTGCCACCAGTGATCCACGGGACAGGGATTACGAGCAGTACTTC. Translated, it gives CATSDPRDRDYEQYF.

This sequence joins TRBV12-3 or TRBV12-4 and TRBJ1-1, with D perhaps TRBD1 (6 bases). The V gene lost 4 bases and the J gene lost 5 bases, with 11 bases spanning the gap. The CDR3 loop spans 13 amino acids. CDR3 region: CASSYRDGTEAFF. The CDR3 nucleotides read TGTGCCAGCAGTTACAGGGATGGGACTGAAGCTTTCTTT.

V is TRBV3-1 (or the pseudogene TRBV3-2) and J is TRBJ2-7; maybe TRBD1 (5 bases). Germline assignment: CDR1 LGHDT and CDR2 YNNKEL (reference sequence). V gave up 8 bases and J gave up 7 bases, with 15 bases separating them. CDR3 size: 12 residues. In DNA, the CDR3 is TGTGCCAGCGGACACCCCTCCGGGGAGCAGTACTTC. Its translation: CASGHPSGEQYF.

The genes are TRBV13 and TRBJ1-2, with a possible D match to TRBD1 (5 bases). Germline CDR1 and CDR2: PRHDT and FYEKMQ (reference sequence). The CDR3 totals 16 residues. V was trimmed by 0 bases and J by 4 bases, leaving 15 bases between them. The CDR3 DNA reads as TGTGCCAGCAGCTTAGGCCTCGACTGGGGCCTCTATGGCTACACCTTC. It encodes CASSLGLDWGLYGYTF.

The V and J genes are TRBV18 and TRBJ2-2; TRBD1 matches at 10 bases. The CDR3 sequence is 16 residues long. Losses at the gene ends were 3 bases for V and 4 bases for J; bases not matched to a gene: 5. Germline loops: CDR1 KGHSH, CDR2 LQKENI. CDR3 sequence (DNA): TGTGCCAGCTCACCGGGACAGGGGATTAGCACCGGGGAGCTGTTTTTT. It encodes CASSPGQGISTGELFF.

The chain employs TRBV3-1 (or the pseudogene TRBV3-2) and TRBJ1-1; unclear D gene. CDR3 length: 12 amino acids. Germline V gene sequence: CDR1 LGHDT, CDR2 YNNKEL (reference sequence). V was clipped by 2 bases and J by 10 bases, with 11 bases between them. DNA for the CDR3: TGTGCCAGCAGCCAATTAGCGGGCCCAGCTTTCTTT. It translates to CASSQLAGPAFF.

V usage is TRBV5-4 and J usage is TRBJ2-3, with D possibly matching TRBD2 (5 bases). The CDR3 spans 14 residues. Germline values: CDR1 SGHNT, CDR2 YYREEE (reference sequence). Trimming pared 6 bases from V and 0 bases from J, leaving 11 bases between. The CDR3 DNA follows: TGTGCCAGCACCTTCGGAGGAAGCACAGATACGCAGTATTTT. It specifies CASTFGGSTDTQYF.

The V and J genes are TRBV3-1 (or the pseudogene TRBV3-2) and TRBJ2-2, with 7 bases lining up with TRBD2. This CDR3 is built from 13 residues. The ends lost 4 bases at V and 5 bases at J; junction bases unmatched: 1. Germline loops: CDR1 LGHDT, CDR2 YNNKEL (reference sequence). DNA of the CDR3: TGTGCCAGCAGCCGGGGGGGAACCGGGGAGCTGTTTTTT. This encodes CASSRGGTGELFF.

The rearrangement joins TRBV11-3 to TRBJ2-1; TRBD1 agrees at 10 bases. The CDR3 loop spans 16 amino acids. CDR1 and CDR2 (germline): SGHNT, YENEEA. Losses at the gene ends were 0 bases for V and 2 bases for J; bases not matched to a gene: 1. CDR3 in DNA: TGTGCCAGCAGCTTAGACGGACAGGGGGCCTACAATGAGCAGTTCTTC. Amino acid sequence: CASSLDGQGAYNEQFF.

This chain joins TRBV7-2 and TRBJ2-7; TRBD1 matches 8 bases. The CDR3 totals 14 residues. Germline V gene sequence: CDR1 SGHTA, CDR2 FQGNSA. The junction had 3 bases not matched to a gene; V was cut back by 5 bases and J by 0 bases. CDR3 bases: TGTGCCAGCAGCCCTCAGGGGGCCTCCTACGAGCAGTACTTC. Amino acids: CASSPQGASYEQYF.

This chain joins TRBV7-3 and TRBJ2-2, with TRBD2 matching 11 bases. Trimming at V came to 3 bases and at J to 0 bases, leaving 3 bases not matched to a gene. The CDR3 contains 17 residues. CDR1 is SGHTA, CDR2 FQGTGA, per germline. CDR3 amino acids: CASSLQTSGANTGELFF. The CDR3 coding sequence is TGTGCCAGCAGCTTGCAGACTAGCGGGGCGAACACCGGGGAGCTGTTTTTT.

This chain's CDR3 is CSVEGIDSYEQYF. The CDR3 coding sequence is TGCAGCGTGGAGGGGATAGACTCCTACGAGCAGTACTTC. V gene TRBV29-1 combines with J gene TRBJ2-7; D is possibly TRBD2 (6 bases). Germline assignment: CDR1 SQVTM and CDR2 ANQGSEA. V dropped 6 bases and J dropped 0 bases, with 12 bases sitting between them. CDR3 length: 13 amino acids.

This clone occurred a few times. The V gene is TRBV11-3, the J gene TRBJ1-6; no clear D. Germline V gives CDR1 SGHNT, CDR2 YENEEA. This CDR3 has 14 residues. Trimming removed 3 bases at V and 10 bases at J, with 13 bases between. CDR3 nucleotides: TGTGCCAGCAGCTTCGAAAACGGTAACTCACCCCTCCACTTT. This encodes CASSFENGNSPLHF. The whole variable domain, filled in from reference TRBV11-3 and TRBJ1-6, reads EAGVVQSPRYKIIEKKQPVAFWCNPISGHNTLYWYLQNLGQGPELLIRYENEEAVDDSQLPKDRFSAERLKGVDSTLKIQPAELGDSAVYLCASSFENGNSPLHFGNGTRLTVT.

The chain combines TRBV3-1 (or the pseudogene TRBV3-2) with TRBJ2-5, with 8 bases identical to TRBD1. The CDR3 loop spans 14 amino acids. The trim removed 1 base at V and 3 bases at J, leaving 1 base unmatched. CDR1 and CDR2 (germline): LGHDT, YNNKEL (reference sequence). The CDR3 DNA is TGTGCCAGCAGCCAAGCACAGGGGGAAGAGACCCAGTACTTC. It translates to CASSQAQGEETQYF.

The V and J genes are TRBV7-9 and TRBJ1-6, with TRBD1 as a possible D gene (5 bases). V was cut by 5 bases and J by 10 bases, with 15 bases left in between. The CDR3 is 14 residues long. Germline lookup yields CDR1 SEHNR and CDR2 FQNEAQ (reference sequence). The CDR3 DNA follows: TGTGCCAGCAGCCCCCCAGGGCGGGGGTCACCCCTCCACTTT. Its protein product is CASSPPGRGSPLHF.

The J gene is TRBJ2-3, the V gene TRBV14; perhaps TRBD1 as D (6 bases). Germline V gene lookup returns CDR1 SGHDN and CDR2 FVKESK. V was shortened by 3 bases and J by 6 bases, with 13 bases between the two germline ends. The CDR3 runs to 14 residues. The CDR3, as DNA: TGTGCCAGCAGCCATACAGGGAATAGGGATACGCAGTATTTT. Translating gives CASSHTGNRDTQYF.

This clone was recorded only once. The V gene is TRBV9, the J gene TRBJ2-3, with D possibly being TRBD2 (5 bases). The V end was cut by 1 base, the J end by 5 bases, with 8 bases between. The CDR3 length is 13 residues. The germline gives CDR1 SGDLS, CDR2 YYNGEE. The DNA of the CDR3 is TGTGCCAGCAGCGTAAGAGGAGGAGATACGCAGTATTTT. This gives the protein CASSVRGGDTQYF.

The rearrangement uses TRBV7-8 and TRBJ1-2; 7 positions agree with TRBD1. J lost 1 base, V lost 6 bases, and 5 bases had no gene match. The CDR3 is 14 residues long. Germline values: CDR1 SGHVS, CDR2 FQNEAQ. The CDR3 DNA sequence: TGTGCCAGCAGACCTCAGGGGGGTAACTATGGCTACACCTTC. This sequence encodes CASRPQGGNYGYTF. Looking up the rest from reference TRBV7-8 and TRBJ1-2 gives the full variable domain: GAGVSQSPRYKVAKRGQDVALRCDPISGHVSLFWYQQALGQGPEFLTYFQNEAQLDKSGLPSDRFFAERPEGSVSTLKIQRTQQEDSAVYLCASRPQGGNYGYTFGSGTRLTVV.

The gene calls are TRBV7-3 and TRBJ1-2, with a possible D match to TRBD1 (6 bases). There are 13 residues in the CDR3. Germline CDR1 SGHTA, CDR2 FQGTGA. Trimming took off 5 bases at V and 8 bases at J, with 15 bases between the two ends. CDR3: CASSLQGFDGYTF. CDR3 nucleotides: TGTGCCAGCAGCCTTCAGGGGTTTGACGGCTACACCTTC. The full variable domain, completed using reference TRBV7-3 and TRBJ1-2, is GAGVSQTPSNKVTEKGKYVELRCDPISGHTALYWYRQSLGQGPEFLIYFQGTGAADDSGLPNDRFFAVRPEGSVSTLKIQRTERGDSAVYLCASSLQGFDGYTFGSGTRLTVV.